Given below is one T cell receptor beta chain in context. Its antigen is unknown. The iRepertoire nested amplicon-rescue multiplex PCR amplified TCR alpha and beta CDR3s from RNA. Input was about 85-400 ng of tissue mRNA or PBMC total RNA. TCRdb reprocessed the multiplex PCR reads via MiXCR and lists one record per CDR3 protein. The sample holds more than 300,000 distinct CDR3 sequences; approximately 42% are singletons and the top ten take around 12%. This specimen comes from a study of glioma-infiltrating T cells. The wider study: Target coverage was about 4.5- to 11-fold for roughly one million blood T cells. General study findings and limits: A blood CDR3 motif signature was depleted in highly divergent patients. Non-neoplastic patients had below-expected tissue-blood divergence, while all gliomas exceeded expectation.

Looked up from germline, CDR1 is SGHTA and CDR2 is FQGTGA. The CDR3 has 14 amino acids. The V and J ends lost 5 bases and 4 bases respectively, with 14 bases between them. The receptor was derived from a human donor with low-grade glioma or glioblastoma, undergoing nonglioma brain surgery, or in good health (not recorded which). Sequencing was done on a sample of glioma tissue, nonneoplastic brain tissue, or PBMCs (not recorded which). This chain links TRBV7-3 with TRBJ1-1, with D perhaps matching TRBD1 (5 bases). The CDR3: CASSRYGARTEAFF. The CDR3 nucleotides read TGTGCCAGCAGCCGTTATGGGGCTCGCACTGAAGCTTTCTTT.